This entry is about one T cell receptor (beta chain). This specimen comes from a study of blood T cell repertoires in COVID-19. Looking at the study overall: Acute and convalescent COVID-19 samples came from the United States, Italy and Spain.

Method: immunoSEQ multiplex PCR; TCRdb's copy keeps in-frame clones and lacks some. The sample includes some 150,000 clones, about 80% of them seen just once. V lost 6 bases and J lost 2; bases outside the gene matches: 6. Germline CDR1 is MNHEY and CDR2 is SVGAGI. The CDR3 loop spans 14 amino acids. Sequenced input: peripheral blood. The receptor comes from a human donor with acute or convalescent COVID-19. The donor label of this sample is uncertain. The chain combines TRBV6-5 with TRBJ2-7; 8 bases map to TRBD2. The CDR3 here is CASSRAGGPYEQYF. CDR3 bases: TGTGCCAGCAGCCGCGCGGGAGGACCCTACGAGCAGTACTTC.